This T cell receptor (beta chain) was sequenced in a study of T cells after yellow fever vaccination (dated by TCRdb to about 2019). Background on the whole study: The SMART-Seq v4 Ultra Low Input RNA kit was used to prepare libraries from fractions with low cell numbers. Two healthy male donors made up the cohort, one aged 18 to 29 years and the other aged 30 to 39 years. Blood was drawn at multiple timepoints before and after primary and secondary immunization, with bulk PBMC replicates and cell subsets isolated. To follow T-cell clones before and after primary and booster YFV17D yellow fever vaccination, bulk TCR alpha and beta repertoires were sequenced over time. Study-wide findings and limitations: Because abundant contaminating clonotypes from the bulk population could be contained in FACS-sorted repertoires, computational filtering was required. A small fraction of clonotypes appeared in both the CD4 and CD8 compartments, likely as a result of convergent recombination. The secondary T-cell response was found to be weaker but faster than the primary response, with a peak reached on day 5 rather than on day 15. Most clones expanded after primary vaccination were re-detected after the booster (around 96% of CD4 and 88% of CD8), suggesting broad memory maintenance. Because the study included only a couple of donors, the extent to which the findings can be generalized is limited.

Reading the label with the study, this specimen's treatment or condition is: live attenuated yellow fever vaccine strain. A standard Ficoll-Paque protocol was used to isolate PBMCs from peripheral blood. Dynabeads CD4 and CD8 positive selection kits were used to isolate the CD4 and CD8 T-cell fractions. TriZol was used to extract RNA from bulk PBMCs, CD4 and CD8 fractions, and dextramer-positive and dextramer-negative fractions. This clonotype was observed a few times. Its antigen is unknown. Qualities for individual bases were not recorded, and no much larger clone is one base off. Its CDR3 holds 11 amino acids, cysteine through phenylalanine. The sequence is cut down to CDR3 DNA, 33 bases in frame from base 1. The germline ends are 5 bases apart after V is trimmed by 0 bases and J by 8 bases. Per the germline V gene (reference sequence), GTSNPN is the CDR1 and SVGIG is the CDR2. Instrument used: Illumina NovaSeq 6000. TCR cDNA was synthesized by 5'RACE template switching, through which a universal primer site and unique molecular identifiers were introduced. Priming of cDNA synthesis was performed from both the TCR alpha and TCR beta constant segments. Two PCR steps were used to amplify libraries, with sample barcodes and sequencing adapters being added in the second step. Sequencing of libraries was performed on Illumina HiSeq 2500 (2x100 bp) or NovaSeq (2x150 bp). As for the authors' bioinformatics: MIGEC handled demultiplexing of reads and collapsing into UMI consensus sequences, while MiXCR performed V(D)J alignment. Using edgeR on replicate PBMC samples, clonotypes were called vaccine-responding if FDR was below 0.01 and the log2 fold change was above 5 up to day 15. Bulk clonotypes were assigned CD4 or CD8 identity according to which sequenced CD4 or CD8 repertoire held them at higher abundance. In-frame beta chains were kept once TCRdb had trimmed the public reads at Q25 with fastp and called clones with MiXCR. Records with the same CDR3 protein are collapsed into one entry carrying the most frequent genes and DNA. The V and J calls and clone size are TCRdb's, not the authors'. Present in this sample are about 130,000 distinct CDR3 sequences, over 8% of which were seen just once. In total, the top ten clones hold approximately 37% of the sample.

The rearrangement joined TRBV30 to TRBJ2-1, with the D segment identity uncertain. This sample comprised CD8+ T cells sorted from PBMCs, obtained on the day of the yellow fever booster vaccination. The origin of this receptor is a man aged 18 to 29 who received the YFV17D yellow fever vaccine. The CDR3 corresponds to CAWSVIYEQFF. DNA sequence: TGTGCCTGGAGTGTAATATATGAGCAGTTCTTC.